Below, 30 T cell receptor beta chains from the same sample are listed, as sequenced in a study of cytomegalovirus exposure and HLA in healthy donors. The method was immunoSEQ multiplex PCR; TCRdb's version includes in-frame clones alone and lacks a portion of them. There are tens of thousands of clones in the sample; roughly 91% occur only once, and around 3.4% lies in the top ten. Sequencing was performed on PBMCs. The receptors originated from a young man in good health and CMV-seronegative.

The chain combines TRBV28 with TRBJ2-7, with 8 bases identical to TRBD1. The CDR3 covers 16 residues. After removal of 5 bases from V and 5 bases from J, the junction contained 14 bases not matched to a gene. In germline, CDR1 is MDHEN, CDR2 SYDVKM. This CDR3 is CASSPPGGQGANEQYF. Here the CDR3 DNA reads TGTGCCAGCAGTCCACCTGGGGGCCAGGGGGCGAACGAGCAGTACTTC.

This chain links TRBV19 with TRBJ2-5, with 13 bases identical to TRBD2. This CDR3 is 17 amino acids long. V lost 4 bases to trimming and J lost 3 bases; unmatched junction nucleotides: 8. Germline loops: CDR1 LNHDA, CDR2 SQIVND (reference sequence). The CDR3 loop is CASSTPRLAGGEETQYF. As DNA, the CDR3 is TGTGCCAGTAGTACACCCCGACTAGCGGGAGGTGAAGAGACCCAGTACTTC.

The chain employs TRBV6-1 and TRBJ2-3, with 14 bases aligning to TRBD2. In germline, CDR1 is MNHNS, CDR2 SASEGT. This CDR3 has 18 amino acids. J gave up 6 bases and V 4 bases, and 12 bases lay outside the gene matches. DNA of the CDR3: TGTGCCAGCAGTGCCATGACTAGCGGGGGGGGCCTCGCTGATACGCAGTATTTT. Amino acid sequence: CASSAMTSGGGLADTQYF.

This clone was seen a handful of times. The chain links TRBV6-1 to TRBJ2-2; a weak D match, TRBD1 (5 bases). Germline CDR1 reads MNHNS; CDR2 reads SASEGT. The CDR3 contains 11 residues. V gave up 6 bases and J gave up 8 bases, with 7 bases separating them. CDR3 coding DNA: TGTGCCAGCAGCTGGACAGGGGAGCTGTTTTTT. Amino acid sequence: CASSWTGELFF.

This clone is a singleton in its sample. The chain is built from TRBV19 and TRBJ1-1, with 9 bases aligning to TRBD1. CDR1 and CDR2 from the germline V gene are LNHDA and SQIVND (reference sequence). V was clipped by 3 bases and J by 1 base; unmatched bases: 3. The CDR3 totals 15 residues. CDR3 nucleotides: TGTGCCAGTAGTATTCCACAGGGGGCGAACACTGAAGCTTTCTTT. Translating it yields CASSIPQGANTEAFF.

V usage is TRBV6-4 and J usage is TRBJ2-1; 7 bases are shared with TRBD2. J gave up 3 bases and V 4 bases, and 3 bases lay outside the gene matches. The CDR3 is made up of 14 amino acids. The germline gives CDR1 MRHNA, CDR2 SNTAGT. The CDR3 bases are TGTGCCAGCAGTGTGACTAGCAGCTACAATGAGCAGTTCTTC. Its protein product is CASSVTSSYNEQFF.

The chain recombines TRBV6-5 with TRBJ1-5; 7 bases map to TRBD1. The V gene end was trimmed by 5 bases and the J gene end by 2 bases; junction bases not matched to a gene: 6. The CDR3 sequence is 15 residues long. The germline gives CDR1 MNHEY, CDR2 SVGAGI. CDR3: CASSPYRGGNQPQHF. As DNA, the CDR3 is TGTGCCAGCAGTCCATACAGGGGTGGCAATCAGCCCCAGCATTTT.

This clone was counted a few times. The chain couples TRBV29-1 to TRBJ2-2, with 8 bases that match TRBD1. V lost 5 bases, J lost 7 bases, and 6 bases stayed unmatched. Germline V lookup: CDR1 SQVTM, CDR2 ANQGSEA. The CDR3 sequence is 13 residues long. CDR3 coding DNA: TGCAGCGTTCAAGGACAGGGCAGCGGGGAGCTGTTTTTT. It is translated as CSVQGQGSGELFF.

This chain uses TRBV11-2 with TRBJ1-3; no definite D call. The germline V gene has CDR1 SGHAT and CDR2 FQNNGV. Trimming left V 1 base short and J 0 bases short, with 13 bases between. CDR3 length: 17 amino acids. In DNA form, the CDR3 reads TGTGCCAGCAGCTTAGTCCAGGTCCCTTACTCTGGAAACACCATATATTTT. It encodes CASSLVQVPYSGNTIYF.

The rearrangement joins TRBV28 to TRBJ2-3; no definite D call. Germline V gene sequence: CDR1 MDHEN, CDR2 SYDVKM. The V and J ends lost 3 bases and 6 bases respectively, with 10 bases between them. CDR3 size: 13 residues. CDR3 sequence (DNA): TGTGCCAGCAGTTTTCAGGTCACGGATACGCAGTATTTT. Its protein is CASSFQVTDTQYF.

The chain is built from TRBV6-4 and TRBJ1-2, with D perhaps TRBD1 (5 bases). Trimming took 2 bases from V and 6 from J, leaving 16 bases between them. Germline CDR1 reads MRHNA; CDR2 reads SNTAGT. The CDR3 contains 15 residues. This CDR3 is CASSDLAGGMNGYTF. CDR3 DNA: TGTGCCAGCAGTGACCTAGCGGGGGGAATGAATGGCTACACCTTC.

The chain couples TRBV11-2 to TRBJ2-7; 7 nucleotides agree with TRBD2. Germline CDR1 SGHAT, CDR2 FQNNGV. With 1 base clipped from V and 4 bases from J, the junction kept 10 bases outside the gene matches. This CDR3 comprises 16 residues. The CDR3 spells CASSLGLGLVSYEQYF. The CDR3 DNA follows: TGTGCCAGCAGCTTAGGTCTTGGACTAGTTTCTTACGAGCAGTACTTC.

This rearrangement joins TRBV15 to TRBJ2-5; maybe TRBD2 (5 bases). With 3 bases removed from V and 10 bases from J, the gap between germline ends came to 6 bases. The CDR3 loop spans 10 amino acids. Germline V gives CDR1 LNHNV, CDR2 YYDKDF (reference sequence). In nucleotides, the CDR3 is TGTGCCACCAGCAGCGGGGTCCAGTACTTC. Its translation: CATSSGVQYF. The entire variable domain, with the rest obtained from reference TRBV15 and TRBJ2-5, is as follows: DAMVIQNPRYQVTQFGKPVTLSCSQTLNHNVMYWYQQKSSQAPKLLFHYYDKDFNNEADTPDNFQSRRPNTSFCFLDIRSPGLGDTAMYLCATSSGVQYFGPGTRLLVL.

Of note for this clone: The germline gene is not matched at one end of the junction; a read error may be the cause. Other DNA sequences in the sample encode the same CDR3. The rearrangement links TRBV13 to TRBJ2-7, with 10 positions matching TRBD2. The germline V gene encodes CDR1 PRHDT and CDR2 FYEKMQ (reference sequence). The CDR3 has 19 residues. For the CDR3, the DNA is TGTGCCAGCAGCATATCAATCCCCCCTAGCGGGGGTGATTCCTACGAGCAGTATTTC. Protein: CASSISIPPSGGDSYEQYF.

Of note for this clone: Germline and junction disagree at one end, which may indicate a read error. The chain employs TRBV6-1 and TRBJ1-1, with 7 nucleotides matching TRBD1. Per the germline V gene, CDR1 is MNHNS and CDR2 is SASEGT. CDR3 length equals 17 residues. Here the CDR3 DNA reads TGTGCCAGCAGTCAAGCAACGGGACAGAGACTTAACACTGAAGCTTTCTTT. Translating gives CASSQATGQRLNTEAFF.

This sequence joins TRBV7-9 and TRBJ2-5, with a possible D match to TRBD2 (7 bases). Trimming removed 1 base from V and 2 bases from J, with 23 bases in between. CDR3 size: 19 residues. The germline gives CDR1 SEHNR, CDR2 FQNEAQ (reference sequence). DNA of the CDR3: TGTGCCAGCAGCTTAGGGGAGGGATTCGGGGACAACCCTCAAGAGACCCAGTACTTC. It specifies CASSLGEGFGDNPQETQYF.

The chain links TRBV10-3 to TRBJ2-5; the D gene is possibly TRBD2 (6 bases). Germline-derived CDR1 and CDR2 are ENHRY and SYGVKD. The V end was cut by 10 bases, the J end by 1 base, with 19 bases between. The CDR3 is 15 amino acids. DNA for the CDR3: TGTGCCACCTCTGGGGTGGGCGGGGTCCAAGAGACCCAGTACTTC. It encodes CATSGVGGVQETQYF.

The rearrangement uses TRBV6-6 and TRBJ1-3; TRBD1 might be the D (6 bases). The CDR3 has 15 residues. The V end lost 6 bases, the J end lost 0 bases, and 12 bases lay between the germline ends. CDR1 is MNHNY and CDR2 is SVGAGI in the germline V gene (reference sequence). The CDR3 sequence is CASRFGGASGNTIYF. Written as DNA, the CDR3 is TGTGCCAGCAGATTCGGGGGGGCCTCTGGAAACACCATATATTTT.

V usage is TRBV5-1 and J usage is TRBJ2-5, with a possible D match to TRBD1 (5 bases). This CDR3 has 12 amino acids. The germline gives CDR1 SGHRS, CDR2 YFSETQ. V was cut by 4 bases and J by 5 bases, with 9 bases left in between. CDR3 protein: CASSQGVETQYF. In DNA, the CDR3 is TGCGCCAGCAGCCAGGGCGTCGAGACCCAGTACTTC.

The genes are TRBV6-1 and TRBJ1-3; 9 bases are a match to TRBD1. The CDR3 length is 16 residues. V dropped 0 bases and J dropped 4; count of bases not matched to a gene: 4. Per germline, CDR1 MNHNS and CDR2 SASEGT. CDR3 DNA sequence: TGTGCCAGCAGTGAAGCTACAGGGGGCTGGGGAAACACCATATATTTT. It yields the protein CASSEATGGWGNTIYF.

The chain is built from TRBV5-1 and TRBJ2-1; 9 bases align to TRBD2. Germline lookup yields CDR1 SGHRS and CDR2 YFSETQ. The length of the CDR3 is 15 residues. J was trimmed by 10 bases and V by 1 base; bases with no gene match: 9. CDR3 DNA sequence: TGCGCCAGCAGCTTGAGTAGCGGGAGAATGGAAGAGCAGTTCTTC. It encodes CASSLSSGRMEEQFF.

The rearrangement links TRBV30 to TRBJ2-2; D not certain. With 3 bases removed from V and 4 bases from J, the gap between germline ends came to 6 bases. Germline loops: CDR1 GTSNPN, CDR2 SVGIG (reference sequence). CDR3 size: 12 residues. The CDR3 region is CAWRRITGELFF. As DNA, the CDR3 is TGTGCCTGGAGGCGGATCACCGGGGAGCTGTTTTTT.

Worth noting for this clone: The germline gene is not matched at one end of the junction; a read error may be the cause. The DNA of the CDR3 is TGTGCCAGCAGCTCGACAGGGAACAGCGGGGAGCTGTTTTTT. Encoded protein: CASSSTGNSGELFF. This chain connects TRBV7-3 to TRBJ2-2, with 7 bases aligning to TRBD1. From germline, CDR1 is SGHTA and CDR2 FQGTGA. This CDR3 comprises 14 residues.

V usage is TRBV6-6 and J usage is TRBJ2-7; D is perhaps TRBD1 (6 bases). The CDR3 spans 14 residues. Trimming cost V 5 bases and J 4 bases, with 15 bases left between them. Per germline, CDR1 MNHNY and CDR2 SVGAGI (reference sequence). For the CDR3, the DNA is TGTGCCAGCAGTCGGACAGAACTCCTATACGAGCAGTACTTC. Amino acids: CASSRTELLYEQYF.

The chain employs TRBV6-5 and TRBJ2-7, with TRBD1 identical over 7 bases. The CDR3 is 14 amino acids. Germline CDR1 reads MNHEY; CDR2 reads SVGAGI. Trimming at V came to 7 bases and at J to 2 bases, leaving 8 bases not matched to a gene. The CDR3 loop is CASNPPGQTYEQYF. The CDR3 DNA reads as TGTGCCAGCAACCCACCGGGACAGACCTACGAGCAGTACTTC.

The chain couples TRBV29-1 to TRBJ2-3; D unresolved. V lost 6 bases, J lost 3 bases, and 7 bases lay in between. CDR3 length: 11 residues. Germline CDR1 is SQVTM and CDR2 is ANQGSEA. As DNA, the CDR3 is TGCAGCGTCCAGGTGACAGATACGCAGTATTTT. It is translated as CSVQVTDTQYF.

The V gene is TRBV11-2, the J gene TRBJ2-2; possible D gene TRBD1, 5 bases. CDR1 is SGHAT, CDR2 FQNNGV, per germline. This CDR3 region has 14 residues. Trimming stripped 3 bases from V and 2 bases from J, with 7 bases between. CDR3: CASSFQGNTGELFF. The CDR3 DNA follows: TGTGCCAGCAGCTTCCAGGGAAACACCGGGGAGCTGTTTTTT.

The chain is built from TRBV6-1 and TRBJ1-2, with 8 positions matching TRBD1. This CDR3 contains 15 residues. Germline V CDR1 and CDR2: MNHNS, SASEGT. Unmatched junction bases numbered 13, after V lost 7 bases and J lost 6 bases. The CDR3 is CASKRPGDRQHGYTF. CDR3 DNA: TGTGCCAGCAAGAGACCTGGGGACAGGCAGCATGGCTACACCTTC.

This clone turned up a few times. The CDR3 DNA follows: TGTGCCAGCAGTTCAACTCAGGGGAATCAGCCCCAGCATTTT. Its translation: CASSSTQGNQPQHF. This chain uses TRBV6-5 with TRBJ1-5; D possibly corresponds to TRBD1 (6 bases). The germline V and J ends were trimmed by 4 bases and 4 bases, with 11 bases remaining between them. This CDR3 has 14 amino acids. The germline CDR1 and CDR2 sequences are MNHEY and SVGAGI.

The V and J genes are TRBV28 and TRBJ1-4; D is uncertain. This CDR3 is built from 15 residues. The germline V and J ends were trimmed by 10 bases and 3 bases, with 18 bases remaining between them. Germline V lookup: CDR1 MDHEN, CDR2 SYDVKM. The CDR3 region has the DNA TGTGCCACCCTTGACGGAGCCATAGCTAATGAAAAACTGTTTTTT. This translates into CATLDGAIANEKLFF.